Presented here are 32 T cell receptor beta chains from one specimen sequenced in a study of metastatic and nonmetastatic thyroid tumors. MiXCR re-clonotyped the PCR reads for TCRdb. The data contain approximately 35,000 clones, 35% to 45% of them singletons. No treatment of any kind had been given to any patient before thyroid surgery. The sample comprised tumor tissue. Source of these receptors: a female donor with papillary thyroid cancer or a benign thyroid nodule (not recorded which). Some clones in this sample may be carry-over from other donors' samples.

The rearrangement joins TRBV19 to TRBJ2-7; 8 nucleotides line up with TRBD2. The CDR3 consists of 15 residues. Germline V gene lookup returns CDR1 LNHDA and CDR2 SQIVND (reference sequence). J lost 3 bases, V lost 9 bases, and 13 bases had no gene match. This CDR3 reads CASKRSPGGDYEQYF. The CDR3 DNA follows: TGTGCCAGCAAGAGATCTCCGGGGGGGGACTACGAGCAGTACTTC. Based on the CDR3 plus reference TRBV19 and TRBJ2-7, the full variable domain is DGGITQSPKYLFRKEGQNVTLSCEQNLNHDAMYWYRQDPGQGLRLIYYSQIVNDFQKGDIAEGYSVSREKKESFPLTVTSAQKNPTAFYLCASKRSPGGDYEQYFGPGTRLTVT.

The chain recombines TRBV11-2 with TRBJ1-2, with D perhaps matching TRBD1 (6 bases). V dropped 1 base and J dropped 4 bases, with 10 bases sitting between them. The germline V gene encodes CDR1 SGHAT and CDR2 FQNNGV. This CDR3 is built from 14 residues. The CDR3 sequence: CASSLGRGVYGYTF. The CDR3 nucleotides are TGTGCCAGCAGCTTAGGGAGGGGGGTCTATGGCTACACCTTC.

J is TRBJ2-1 and V is TRBV18; D is perhaps TRBD2 (7 bases). From germline, CDR1 is KGHSH and CDR2 LQKENI. Trimming left V 3 bases short and J 9 bases short, with 12 bases between. The length of the CDR3 is 13 residues. The CDR3 here is CASSPRGGSEQFF. CDR3 in DNA: TGTGCCAGCTCACCGAGGGGGGGCAGTGAGCAGTTCTTC.

This chain joins TRBV13 and TRBJ1-4; D uncertain. CDR3 length: 13 amino acids. Trimming removed 5 bases from V and 8 bases from J, with 12 bases in between. Germline V gene sequence: CDR1 PRHDT, CDR2 FYEKMQ (reference sequence). The CDR3 DNA reads TGTGCCAGCAGCCCCGTCCCGGGGGAAAAACTGTTTTTT. The encoded protein is CASSPVPGEKLFF.

V is TRBV28 and J is TRBJ2-2, with 10 positions matching TRBD2. The V segment lost 4 bases and the J segment 4 bases; nucleotides outside the gene matches: 0. This CDR3 has 14 amino acids. From germline, CDR1 is MDHEN and CDR2 SYDVKM. The DNA for the CDR3 is TGTGCCAGCAGTTCTAGCGGGAGCACCGGGGAGCTGTTTTTT. Translating gives CASSSSGSTGELFF.

V gene TRBV25-1 combines with J gene TRBJ2-3; 12 bases fit TRBD2. The CDR3 extends over 19 amino acids. V was pared by 5 bases and J by 3 bases, with 15 bases of the junction left unmatched. Per the germline V gene, CDR1 is MGHDK and CDR2 is SYGVNS. The CDR3 protein is CASSLPETSGRGGTDTQYF. For the CDR3, the DNA is TGTGCCAGCAGTTTGCCCGAGACTAGCGGGAGAGGAGGGACAGATACGCAGTATTTT.

There are a few counts of this clone. The rearrangement links TRBV2 to TRBJ1-1; D possibly corresponds to TRBD1 (5 bases). Per germline, CDR1 SNHLY and CDR2 FYNNEI. V was cut by 1 base and J by 4 bases, with 7 bases left in between. This CDR3 is built from 13 residues. The CDR3 DNA reads TGTGCCAGCAGTGAAGGGGGGGGCACTGAAGCTTTCTTT. It codes for CASSEGGGTEAFF.

The genes are TRBV20-1 and TRBJ1-3; D call uncertain. Trimming shortened V by 6 bases and J by 8 bases, and 11 bases separated the two germline ends. Germline loops: CDR1 DFQATT, CDR2 SNEGSKA (reference sequence). The CDR3 contains 11 residues. Written as DNA, the CDR3 is TGCAGTGCCAGGATGGCGCACACCATATATTTT. This encodes CSARMAHTIYF.

The chain combines TRBV3-1 with TRBJ2-5, with a possible D match to TRBD2 (5 bases). The CDR3 runs 13 residues. Germline lookup yields CDR1 LGHDT and CDR2 YNNKEL (reference sequence). V was trimmed by 10 bases and J by 2 bases, leaving 14 bases between them. CDR3 in amino acids: CATLAWGQETQYF. CDR3 DNA sequence: TGTGCCACGTTAGCGTGGGGACAAGAGACCCAGTACTTC.

Sample share makes this clone medium-sized. This chain joins TRBV15 and TRBJ2-7; D may correspond to TRBD1 or TRBD2 (5 bases each). The germline V gene has CDR1 LNHNV and CDR2 YYDKDF (reference sequence). This CDR3 has 14 residues. Trimming shortened V by 1 base and J by 1 base, and 8 bases separated the two germline ends. This chain's CDR3 is CATSRVRGSYEQYF. The CDR3 DNA reads TGTGCCACCAGCAGAGTGAGGGGTTCCTACGAGCAGTACTTC.

In this sample, this clone turned up a few times. Within the sample, other DNA sequences also encode this same CDR3. As DNA, the CDR3 is TGTGCCAGCAGTGATTCCCCGGACAGGAACACTGAAGCTTTCTTT. Its protein is CASSDSPDRNTEAFF. This rearrangement joins TRBV6-4 to TRBJ1-1, with D possibly matching TRBD1 (6 bases). With 3 bases removed from V and 1 base from J, the gap between germline ends came to 12 bases. Germline CDR1 reads MRHNA; CDR2 reads SNTAGT. The CDR3 loop spans 15 amino acids.

This clone was detected ten times or more. The chain links TRBV4-1 to TRBJ1-1; maybe TRBD1 (6 bases). Germline V CDR1 and CDR2: MGHRA, YSYEKL. V was clipped by 0 bases and J by 1 base, with 15 bases between them. The CDR3 spans 17 residues. The CDR3 DNA reads as TGCGCCAGCAGCCAAGATTGGGGGCCAACGAAGAACACTGAAGCTTTCTTT. Protein sequence: CASSQDWGPTKNTEAFF.

The rearrangement joins TRBV30 to TRBJ1-5; D gene ambiguous. V lost 3 bases and J 6 bases, leaving 12 bases between the germline ends. This CDR3 region has 13 residues. Germline V gene sequence: CDR1 GTSNPN, CDR2 SVGIG (reference sequence). The CDR3 region has the DNA TGTGCCTGGAGGGAGGCCTCCGGTCAGCCCCAGCATTTT. It codes for CAWREASGQPQHF. Complete variable domain (other parts from reference TRBV30 and TRBJ1-5): SQTIHQWPATLVQPVGSPLSLECTVEGTSNPNLYWYRQAAGRGLQLLFYSVGIGQISSEVPQNLSASRPQDRQFILSSKKLLLSDSGFYLCAWREASGQPQHFGDGTRLSIL.

This clone was seen only a few times. The rearrangement links TRBV28 to TRBJ2-1; no clear D. V dropped 6 bases and J dropped 0 bases, with 12 bases sitting between them. Germline-derived CDR1 and CDR2 are MDHEN and SYDVKM. The CDR3 extends over 15 amino acids. CDR3 DNA sequence: TGTGCCAGCAGCCCAAGCTCTAGCTCCTACAATGAGCAGTTCTTC. Translation: CASSPSSSSYNEQFF. Full variable domain (remainder filled in from reference TRBV28 and TRBJ2-1): DVKVTQSSRYLVKRTGEKVFLECVQDMDHENMFWYRQDPGLGLRLIYFSYDVKMKEKGDIPEGYSVSREKKERFSLILESASTNQTSMYLCASSPSSSSYNEQFFGPGTRLTVL.

This sequence joins TRBV24-1 and TRBJ1-2; weak D call: TRBD1 (5 bases). The ends were cut back, 3 bases at V and 11 bases at J, with 12 bases in the middle. This CDR3 has 12 amino acids. Per germline, CDR1 KGHDR and CDR2 SFDVKD. CDR3: CATSDPMTEYTF. CDR3 DNA: TGTGCCACCAGTGATCCAATGACAGAATACACCTTC.

Remarks on this clone: Relative to the germline gene, one junction end is altered; a read error may explain this. This CDR3 is CASSSGTGGGEQYF. CDR3 DNA sequence: TGCGCCAGCAGCTCGGGGACAGGGGGTGGAGAGCAGTACTTC. V is TRBV7-2 and J is TRBJ2-7, with TRBD1 matching over 11 bases. CDR3 length equals 14 residues. Germline-derived CDR1 and CDR2 are SGHTA and FQGNSA.

Regarding this clone: Additional DNA sequences in this sample encode the identical CDR3. V usage is TRBV19 and J usage is TRBJ1-2; D unclear. In germline, CDR1 is LNHDA, CDR2 SQIVND (reference sequence). The CDR3 runs 13 residues. Trimming left V 7 bases short and J 2 bases short, with 11 bases between. This CDR3 reads CASTDRLNYGYTF. DNA of the CDR3: TGTGCCAGTACCGACCGATTAAACTATGGCTACACCTTC.

The V and J genes are TRBV24-1 and TRBJ2-1; TRBD2 agrees at 11 bases. The CDR3 runs 17 residues. V was clipped by 4 bases and J by 1 base; unmatched bases: 5. Germline CDR1 KGHDR, CDR2 SFDVKD. The CDR3 region is CATSDIAGGPSYNEQFF. The CDR3 DNA follows: TGTGCCACCAGTGACATAGCGGGAGGGCCGTCCTACAATGAGCAGTTCTTC.

In its sample, this clone was seen a few times. The rearrangement joins TRBV24-1 to TRBJ2-2, with TRBD2 identical over 7 bases. The germline V gene has CDR1 KGHDR and CDR2 SFDVKD. CDR3 size: 19 residues. Trimming took 0 bases from V and 4 from J; bases not matched to a gene: 13. The chain's CDR3 is CATSDLQGTGGAVTGELFF. As DNA, the CDR3 is TGTGCCACCAGTGATTTGCAAGGAACGGGAGGCGCGGTCACCGGGGAGCTGTTTTTT.

Within the sample, this clone is medium-sized. The V call is TRBV7-9, the J call TRBJ2-3, with 10 bases fitting TRBD2. Germline V lookup: CDR1 SEHNR, CDR2 FQNEAQ (reference sequence). V dropped 6 bases and J dropped 6; count of bases not matched to a gene: 12. The CDR3 totals 16 residues. DNA of the CDR3: TGTGCCAGCAGTTACTCGCGTCTAGCGGGGGATGATACGCAGTATTTT. As protein: CASSYSRLAGDDTQYF.

This chain joins TRBV28 and TRBJ2-3; TRBD2 matches at 12 bases. The CDR3 loop spans 16 amino acids. V shed 5 bases and J 1 base; nucleotides not matched to a gene: 4. Looked up from germline, CDR1 is MDHEN and CDR2 is SYDVKM. As DNA, the CDR3 is TGTGCCAGCAGTCACTGGACTAGCGGGGGCACAGATACGCAGTATTTT. Translated: CASSHWTSGGTDTQYF.

With regard to this clone: One junction end does not reproduce the germline sequence, and a read error may be involved. The V call is TRBV6-5, the J call TRBJ2-1; TRBD1 or TRBD2 may be the D gene (5 bases each). Germline CDR1 is MNHEY and CDR2 is SVGAGI. The CDR3 is 13 amino acids. The CDR3 region is CAGSYSGRDEQFF. DNA for the CDR3: TGTGCCGGCAGTTACTCAGGGCGGGATGAGCAGTTCTTC.

This clone was picked up one time. This sequence joins TRBV20-1 and TRBJ2-7; D ambiguous. Germline V gene data show CDR1 as DFQATT and CDR2 as SNEGSKA (reference sequence). Trimming left V 8 bases short and J 6 bases short, with 20 bases between. The CDR3 extends over 13 amino acids. CDR3 residues: CSWGPGSIGEQYF. The CDR3 DNA follows: TGCAGTTGGGGTCCCGGCTCCATCGGCGAGCAGTACTTC.

This chain joins TRBV19 and TRBJ2-1, with D possibly matching TRBD1 (5 bases). Germline CDR1 reads LNHDA; CDR2 reads SQIVND (reference sequence). Trimming stripped 6 bases from V and 0 bases from J, with 18 bases between. CDR3 size: 17 residues. The CDR3 protein is CASSRADSFPSYNEQFF. CDR3 coding DNA: TGTGCCAGTAGCCGAGCCGACAGTTTTCCCTCCTACAATGAGCAGTTCTTC.

This clone was detected only once. The J gene is TRBJ2-1, the V gene TRBV4-2; D may be TRBD1 (6 bases). This CDR3 region has 16 residues. V was cut by 2 bases and J by 0 bases, with 11 bases left in between. Germline CDR1 is LGHNA and CDR2 is YNFKEQ. CDR3 in DNA: TGTGCCAGCAGCCAAACCGGGACAAGCTCCTACAATGAGCAGTTCTTC. Protein product: CASSQTGTSSYNEQFF.

This clone was detected only a few times. The V gene is TRBV6-2 or TRBV6-3, the J gene TRBJ1-1; TRBD1 might be the D (5 bases). The CDR3 length is 16 residues. Trimming removed 2 bases at V and 2 bases at J, with 15 bases between. Germline assignment: CDR1 MNHEY and CDR2 SVGEGT. The CDR3 here is CASSYNPGGVNTEAFF. DNA for the CDR3: TGTGCCAGCAGTTACAATCCTGGGGGAGTTAACACTGAAGCTTTCTTT.

This clone was counted between two and nine times. V is TRBV12-3 or TRBV12-4 and J is TRBJ1-1, with a possible D match to TRBD1 (6 bases). CDR3 length equals 13 residues. Trimming cost V 3 bases and J 6 bases, with 11 bases left between them. CDR3 bases: TGTGCCAGCAGTTTTGGCAGGGGTGCTGAAGCTTTCTTT. This gives the protein CASSFGRGAEAFF.

This chain uses TRBV28 with TRBJ1-1, with 7 positions matching TRBD1. From germline, CDR1 is MDHEN and CDR2 SYDVKM. The ends lost 5 bases at V and 6 bases at J; junction bases unmatched: 6. There are 13 residues in the CDR3. CDR3 DNA sequence: TGTGCCAGCAGTCGGCAGGGGGGAGCTGAAGCTTTCTTT. Translating gives CASSRQGGAEAFF.

This clone was seen a handful of times. Likely a read error: the CDR3 ends without its conserved phenylalanine or tryptophan. The CDR3 loop is CASYGQTPYEQYL. CDR3 DNA sequence: TGTGCCAGTTACGGACAGACTCCCTACGAGCAGTACCTC. The rearrangement links TRBV28 to TRBJ2-7, with a weak D call TRBD1 (6 bases). The CDR3 length is 13 residues. The germline gives CDR1 MDHEN, CDR2 SYDVKM. Trimming cost V 9 bases and J 2 bases, with 14 bases left between them.

This clone was counted between two and nine times. The chain has TRBV28 and TRBJ1-1, with D hard to call. The germline V and J ends were trimmed by 6 bases and 1 base, with 9 bases remaining between them. The germline V gene encodes CDR1 MDHEN and CDR2 SYDVKM. The CDR3 contains 13 residues. CDR3 nucleotides: TGTGCCAGCAGGGAGGGCTGGAACACTGAAGCTTTCTTT. Its protein is CASREGWNTEAFF. Together with reference TRBV28 and TRBJ1-1, the CDR3 gives the full variable domain: DVKVTQSSRYLVKRTGEKVFLECVQDMDHENMFWYRQDPGLGLRLIYFSYDVKMKEKGDIPEGYSVSREKKERFSLILESASTNQTSMYLCASREGWNTEAFFGQGTRLTVV.

The V call is TRBV19, the J call TRBJ2-5; 16 bases line up with TRBD2. Looked up from germline, CDR1 is LNHDA and CDR2 is SQIVND (reference sequence). The V gene end was trimmed by 4 bases and the J gene end by 5 bases; junction bases not matched to a gene: 4. The CDR3 loop spans 16 amino acids. The CDR3 DNA is TGTGCCAGTAGTAGGGGACTAGCGGGAGGGGGCGAGACCCAGTACTTC. Translated: CASSRGLAGGGETQYF.

The chain is built from TRBV6-1 and TRBJ2-3; TRBD1 is a possible D gene (5 bases). Germline CDR1 is MNHNS and CDR2 is SASEGT. Trimming pared 4 bases from V and 2 bases from J, leaving 10 bases between. This CDR3 has 14 amino acids. CDR3 coding DNA: TGTGCCAGCAGTGGCGACAGAGACACAGATACGCAGTATTTT. The encoded protein is CASSGDRDTDTQYF.